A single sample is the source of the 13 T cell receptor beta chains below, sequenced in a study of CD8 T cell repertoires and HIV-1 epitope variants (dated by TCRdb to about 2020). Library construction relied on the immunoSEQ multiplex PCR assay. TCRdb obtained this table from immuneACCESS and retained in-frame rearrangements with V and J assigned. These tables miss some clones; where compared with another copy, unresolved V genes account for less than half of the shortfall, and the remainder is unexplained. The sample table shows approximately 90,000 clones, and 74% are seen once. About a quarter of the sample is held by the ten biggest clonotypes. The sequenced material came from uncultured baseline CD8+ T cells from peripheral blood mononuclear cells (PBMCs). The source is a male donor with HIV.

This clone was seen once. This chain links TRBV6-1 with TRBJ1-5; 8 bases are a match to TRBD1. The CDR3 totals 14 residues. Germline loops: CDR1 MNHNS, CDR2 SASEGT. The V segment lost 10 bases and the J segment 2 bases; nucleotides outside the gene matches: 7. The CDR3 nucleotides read TGTGCCACATCAGGGGGCGTTCGCAATCAGCCCCAGCATTTT. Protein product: CATSGGVRNQPQHF.

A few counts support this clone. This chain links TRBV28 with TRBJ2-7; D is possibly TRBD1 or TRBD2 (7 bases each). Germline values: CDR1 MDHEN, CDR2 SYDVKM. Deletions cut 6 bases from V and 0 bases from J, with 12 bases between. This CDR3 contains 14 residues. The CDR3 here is CASSPGGDSYEQYF. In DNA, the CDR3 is TGTGCCAGCAGCCCAGGGGGGGACTCCTACGAGCAGTACTTC.

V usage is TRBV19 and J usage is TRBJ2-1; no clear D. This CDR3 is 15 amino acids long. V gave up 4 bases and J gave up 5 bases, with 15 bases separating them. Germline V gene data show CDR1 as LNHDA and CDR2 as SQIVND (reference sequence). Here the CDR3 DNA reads TGTGCCAGTAGTACCGACCTGACCGAAAACAATGAGCAGTTCTTC. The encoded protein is CASSTDLTENNEQFF. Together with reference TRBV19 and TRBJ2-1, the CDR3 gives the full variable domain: DGGITQSPKYLFRKEGQNVTLSCEQNLNHDAMYWYRQDPGQGLRLIYYSQIVNDFQKGDIAEGYSVSREKKESFPLTVTSAQKNPTAFYLCASSTDLTENNEQFFGPGTRLTVL.

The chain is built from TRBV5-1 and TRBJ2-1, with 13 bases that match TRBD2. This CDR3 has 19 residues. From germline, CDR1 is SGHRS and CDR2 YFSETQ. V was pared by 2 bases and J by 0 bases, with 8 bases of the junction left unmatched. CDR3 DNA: TGCGCCAGCAGCTTAAGGACTAGCGGGGGTACTAGCTCCTACAATGAGCAGTTCTTC. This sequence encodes CASSLRTSGGTSSYNEQFF.

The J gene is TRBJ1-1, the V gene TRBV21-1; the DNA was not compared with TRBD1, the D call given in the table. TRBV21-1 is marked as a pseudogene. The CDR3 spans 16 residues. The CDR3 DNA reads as TGTGCCAGCAGCGGAAGCCGCCGGGACAGGGACACTGAAGCTTTCTTT. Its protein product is CASSGSRRDRDTEAFF.

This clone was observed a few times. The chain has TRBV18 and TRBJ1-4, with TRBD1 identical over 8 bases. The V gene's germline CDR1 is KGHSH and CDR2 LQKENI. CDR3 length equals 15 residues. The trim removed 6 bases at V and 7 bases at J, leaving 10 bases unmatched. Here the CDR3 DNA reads TGTGCCAGCTCGCCAAAGGACAGGGTGCCTGAAAAACTGTTTTTT. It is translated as CASSPKDRVPEKLFF.

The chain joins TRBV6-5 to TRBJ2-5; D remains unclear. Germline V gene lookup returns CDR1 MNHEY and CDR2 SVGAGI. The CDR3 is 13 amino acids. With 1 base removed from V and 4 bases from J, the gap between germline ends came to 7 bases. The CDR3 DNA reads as TGTGCCAGCAGTTACTTGGCGGCAGAGACCCAGTACTTC. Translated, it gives CASSYLAAETQYF.

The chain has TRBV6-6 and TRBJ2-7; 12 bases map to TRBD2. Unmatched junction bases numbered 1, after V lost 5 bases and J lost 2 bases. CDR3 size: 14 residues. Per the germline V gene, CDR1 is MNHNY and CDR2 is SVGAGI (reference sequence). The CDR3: CASSRTSGTYEQYF. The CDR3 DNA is TGTGCCAGCAGTCGGACTAGCGGGACCTACGAGCAGTACTTC.

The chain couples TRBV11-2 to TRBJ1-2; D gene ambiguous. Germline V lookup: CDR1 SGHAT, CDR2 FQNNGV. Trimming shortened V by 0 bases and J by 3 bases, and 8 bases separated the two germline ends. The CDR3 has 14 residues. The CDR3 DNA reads TGTGCCAGCAGCTTAGACAGGTTAGACTATGGCTACACCTTC. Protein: CASSLDRLDYGYTF.

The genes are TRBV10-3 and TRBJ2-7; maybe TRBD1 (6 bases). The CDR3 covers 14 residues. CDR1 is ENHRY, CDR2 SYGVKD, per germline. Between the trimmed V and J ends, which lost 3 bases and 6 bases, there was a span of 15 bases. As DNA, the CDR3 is TGTGCCATCAGTGATGAGGCTTCCAGGGGCGAGCAGTACTTC. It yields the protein CAISDEASRGEQYF.

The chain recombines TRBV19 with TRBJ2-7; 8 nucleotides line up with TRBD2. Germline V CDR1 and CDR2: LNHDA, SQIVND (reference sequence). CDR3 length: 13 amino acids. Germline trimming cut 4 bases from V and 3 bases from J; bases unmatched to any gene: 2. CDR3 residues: CASSNREGYEQYF. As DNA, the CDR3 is TGTGCCAGTAGTAACCGGGAGGGCTACGAGCAGTACTTC.

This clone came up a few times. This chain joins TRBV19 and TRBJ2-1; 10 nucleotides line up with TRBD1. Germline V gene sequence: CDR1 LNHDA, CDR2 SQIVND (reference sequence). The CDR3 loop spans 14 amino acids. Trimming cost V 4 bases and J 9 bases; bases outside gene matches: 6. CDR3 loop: CASSRGQGVGEQFF. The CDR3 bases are TGTGCCAGTAGTAGAGGACAGGGGGTGGGTGAGCAGTTCTTC.

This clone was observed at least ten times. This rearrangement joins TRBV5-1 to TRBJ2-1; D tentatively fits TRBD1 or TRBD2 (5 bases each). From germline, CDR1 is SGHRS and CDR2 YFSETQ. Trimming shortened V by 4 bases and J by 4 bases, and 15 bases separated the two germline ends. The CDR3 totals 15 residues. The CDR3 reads CASSQTGTEYNEQFF. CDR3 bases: TGCGCCAGCAGCCAGACCGGGACCGAGTACAATGAGCAGTTCTTC.